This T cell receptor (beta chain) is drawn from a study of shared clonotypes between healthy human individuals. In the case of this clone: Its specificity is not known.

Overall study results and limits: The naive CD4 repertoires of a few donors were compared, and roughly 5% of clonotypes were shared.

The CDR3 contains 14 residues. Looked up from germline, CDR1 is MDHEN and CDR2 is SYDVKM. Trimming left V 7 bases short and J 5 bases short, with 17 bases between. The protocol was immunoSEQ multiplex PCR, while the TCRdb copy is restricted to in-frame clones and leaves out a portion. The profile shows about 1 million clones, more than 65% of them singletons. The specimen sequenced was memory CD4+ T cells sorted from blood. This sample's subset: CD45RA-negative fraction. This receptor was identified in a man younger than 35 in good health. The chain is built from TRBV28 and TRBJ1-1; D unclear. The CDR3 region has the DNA TGTGCCAGCAACAGCCCTGGCCTAGGGACTGAAGCTTTCTTT. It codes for CASNSPGLGTEAFF.